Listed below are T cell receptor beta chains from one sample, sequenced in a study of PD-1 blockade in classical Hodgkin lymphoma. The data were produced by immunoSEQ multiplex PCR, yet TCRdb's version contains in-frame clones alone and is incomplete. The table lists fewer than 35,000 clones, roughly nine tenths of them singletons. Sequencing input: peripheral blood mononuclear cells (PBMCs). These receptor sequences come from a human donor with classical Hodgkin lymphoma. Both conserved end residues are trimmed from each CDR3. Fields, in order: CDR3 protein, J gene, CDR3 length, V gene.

SVLAGETQY	TRBJ2-5	9	TRBV29-1
ASSLSGGNEKLF	TRBJ1-4	12	TRBV30
ASSLQAMGSDTQY	TRBJ2-3	13	TRBV7-6
ASSEGVAGNNEQF	TRBJ2-1	13	TRBV6-4
ASSLAIGQTYEQY	TRBJ2-7	13	TRBV5-1
ASSTQGGKYNIQY	TRBJ2-4	13	TRBV27
ASRAGALSNQPQH	TRBJ1-5	13	TRBV5-1
SVDRGQVYT	TRBJ1-2	9	TRBV29-1
ASSIGGQNQPQH	TRBJ1-5	12	TRBV19
ATWGGPIITNTEAF	TRBJ1-1	14	TRBV10-3
ASSRGQGAVVGYEQY	TRBJ2-7	15	TRBV7-8
ASSFDPLRAINEQF	TRBJ2-1	14	TRBV5-1
ASRFPTANNQPQH	TRBJ1-5	13	TRBV12-2
ASRRGTDTQY	TRBJ2-3	10	TRBV6-5
ASSMRRFDYGYT	TRBJ1-2	12	TRBV19
ASRARTGHEAF	TRBJ1-1	11	TRBV19
ASSGRTSGQETQY	TRBJ2-5	13	TRBV5-8
ASRSGTSLNEQF	TRBJ2-1	12	TRBV6-5
ASSLEGLVSEAF	TRBJ1-1	12	TRBV5-1
ASRPGTTNEKLF	TRBJ1-4	12	TRBV19
ASSPRTEANYGYT	TRBJ1-2	13	TRBV18
ASSGVGANTEAF	TRBJ1-1	12	TRBV2
ASSPQVAGGETQY	TRBJ2-5	13	TRBV7-2
ASSDRPSQGHTGELF	TRBJ2-2	15	TRBV25-1
ASSLGLGQPQH	TRBJ1-5	11	TRBV7-6
SVELRQVGYNEQF	TRBJ2-1	13	TRBV29-1
ASSQDWTYTGELF	TRBJ2-2	13	TRBV4-3
ASSLRLAGGRQETQY	TRBJ2-5	15	TRBV7-2
ASSLSGIKDRLYNEQF	TRBJ2-1	16	TRBV7-8
ASSLGSWFDTEAF	TRBJ1-1	13	TRBV7-2
ASSLAQRGPSSYEQY	TRBJ2-7	15	TRBV7-8
ASSYTPWTDTEAF	TRBJ1-1	13	TRBV6-5
AWSKRQGVNEKLF	TRBJ1-4	13	TRBV30
ASSQGRARNTGELF	TRBJ2-2	14	TRBV27
AWSARLRSEQY	TRBJ2-7	11	TRBV30
ASRQGKDVGYT	TRBJ1-2	11	TRBV6-5
ASSHRTSGSEQF	TRBJ2-1	12	TRBV5-4
ASSWATGSSSGANVLT	TRBJ2-6	16	TRBV5-5
ASSVNSKGEQY	TRBJ2-7	11	TRBV9
ASSLASGNYEQY	.	12	TRBV18
ASSTQGGQPQH	TRBJ1-5	11	TRBV6-5
ASSWGNTGFKETQY	TRBJ2-5	14	TRBV5-1
ASSFLDRANVLT	TRBJ2-6	12	TRBV5-4